This TCR beta chain was identified in a study of T cell responses to AZD1222 COVID-19 vaccine. General study findings and limits: The study found vaccine-associated CD4 TCRs spanning spike, dominant at 160-218 and 743-854. Baseline seropositives among AZD1222 recipients totaled only five or six. Clonal diversity was possibly underestimated, and the donors were mostly white British, with more females.

As for this clone: Its target is unknown.

Second doses that came at about 4 or about 12 weeks were put together. CDR1 and CDR2 from the germline V gene are KGHSH and LQKENI. Deletions cut 6 bases from V and 6 bases from J, with 15 bases between. CDR3 size: 13 residues. Assay used: immunoSEQ multiplex PCR; TCRdb lists only in-frame clones, some missing. This table has 140,000 to 150,000 clones, over 80% appearing once. The clonotype comes from an adult who received the AZD1222 COVID-19 vaccine. The chain carries TRBV18 and TRBJ2-7, with D perhaps matching TRBD1 or TRBD2 (6 bases each). The sequenced sample was peripheral blood, obtained 28 days after the second AZD1222 dose. CDR3 region: CASSWGVDSEQYF. The DNA of the CDR3 is TGTGCCAGCTCCTGGGGGGTGGACAGCGAGCAGTACTTC.